These 17 T cell receptor beta chains originate from one sample sequenced in a study of cytomegalovirus exposure and HLA in healthy donors. Amplification used 60 Vbeta primers and 13 Jbeta primers. Repertoires were generated with immunoSEQ multiplex PCR, while TCRdb's copy carries only in-frame clones and drops some. The sample yields 200,000 to 250,000 clones, around 76% seen once. Sequenced material: PBMCs. These receptors were obtained from a woman in her forties in good health and CMV-seropositive.

This rearrangement joins TRBV5-1 to TRBJ1-1, with TRBD1 as a possible D gene (5 bases). This CDR3 comprises 14 residues. Germline V gene lookup returns CDR1 SGHRS and CDR2 YFSETQ. Trimming cost V 4 bases and J 8 bases, with 18 bases left between them. CDR3 DNA: TGCGCCAGCAGCCAAAAAGACAGTCATCGGGAAGCTTTCTTT. This sequence encodes CASSQKDSHREAFF.

The chain has TRBV7-3 and TRBJ2-3; tentatively, D is TRBD2 (7 bases). Germline assignment: CDR1 SGHTA and CDR2 FQGTGA. The ends were cut back, 5 bases at V and 5 bases at J, with 14 bases in the middle. The CDR3 is made up of 14 amino acids. The CDR3, as DNA: TGTGCCAGCAGCGAGGGGGGGGGAGTAGATACGCAGTATTTT. Protein product: CASSEGGGVDTQYF.

Details on this clone: The junction departs from germline at one end; a sequencing error may be responsible. This chain links TRBV7-9 with TRBJ1-2, with TRBD1 identical over 7 bases. Germline V gives CDR1 SEHNR, CDR2 FQNEAQ (reference sequence). The CDR3 runs to 16 residues. The CDR3, as DNA: TGTTCCAGCAGCTTAGGTCGCCAGGGGGATGGAAGTGGCTACACCTTC. Protein product: CSSSLGRQGDGSGYTF.

This chain joins TRBV9 and TRBJ2-2; 8 bases match TRBD2. V lost 2 bases to trimming and J lost 1 base; unmatched junction nucleotides: 1. The CDR3 runs to 15 residues. CDR1 and CDR2 (germline): SGDLS, YYNGEE. In DNA, the CDR3 is TGTGCCAGCAGCGTCGGGGGGGTGAACACCGGGGAGCTGTTTTTT. Its protein product is CASSVGGVNTGELFF.

This rearrangement joins TRBV11-2 to TRBJ1-6; D perhaps matches TRBD1 (6 bases). V gave up 1 base and J gave up 4 bases, with 8 bases separating them. CDR1 and CDR2 from the germline V gene are SGHAT and FQNNGV. This CDR3 comprises 15 residues. CDR3 DNA sequence: TGTGCCAGCAGCTTAGTAAGGGGGTATAATTCACCCCTCCACTTT. This translates into CASSLVRGYNSPLHF.

This chain joins TRBV4-2 and TRBJ1-1, with D tentatively TRBD1 (6 bases). Trimming left V 3 bases short and J 1 base short, with 18 bases between. The CDR3 contains 17 residues. Germline CDR1 is LGHNA and CDR2 is YNFKEQ. CDR3 in amino acids: CASSHSPGTFANTEAFF. DNA for the CDR3: TGTGCCAGCAGCCATAGTCCCGGGACATTTGCGAACACTGAAGCTTTCTTT.

This sequence joins TRBV21-1 and TRBJ1-2; the table's TRBD1 call for D was not verified on the DNA. TRBV21-1 is a pseudogene locus. The CDR3 runs to 16 residues. CDR3 in amino acids: CASSKEPFDRGQGYTF. In DNA form, the CDR3 reads TGTGCCAGCAGCAAAGAACCCTTTGACAGGGGGCAAGGCTACACCTTC.

The J gene is TRBJ2-1, the V gene TRBV7-2, with a possible D match to TRBD2 (6 bases). This CDR3 region has 13 residues. Germline assignment: CDR1 SGHTA and CDR2 FQGNSA. V lost 3 bases, J lost 7 bases, and 10 bases lay in between. CDR3 residues: CASSFWGRNEQFF. The CDR3 DNA sequence: TGTGCCAGCAGCTTCTGGGGGAGGAATGAGCAGTTCTTC.

The chain couples TRBV21-1 to TRBJ1-2; TRBD1, the table's D call, was not compared with the DNA. TRBV21-1 is flagged as a pseudogene. The CDR3 covers 16 residues. CDR3 bases: TGTGCCAGCGGTACAAAAGGGACAGCATTTTCAAATGGCTACACCTTC. It specifies CASGTKGTAFSNGYTF.

J is TRBJ1-5 and V is TRBV6-1; 8 bases are a match to TRBD1. The germline V gene encodes CDR1 MNHNS and CDR2 SASEGT. V trimming: 4 bases; J trimming: 2 bases; junction bases outside the gene matches: 4. This CDR3 is 15 amino acids long. The CDR3 protein is CASSADRGGNQPQHF. CDR3 DNA sequence: TGTGCCAGCAGTGCAGACAGGGGAGGCAATCAGCCCCAGCATTTT.

This chain joins TRBV7-9 and TRBJ1-1; TRBD1 aligns across 12 bases. Trimming removed 4 bases from V and 11 bases from J; junction bases left unmatched: 5. CDR1 is SEHNR, CDR2 FQNEAQ, per germline (reference sequence). CDR3 size: 13 residues. CDR3 protein: CASSSGTGGLAFF. The CDR3 DNA follows: TGTGCCAGCAGCTCCGGGACAGGGGGCTTGGCTTTCTTT.

This clone was observed a single time. This chain connects TRBV6-5 to TRBJ2-7; 7 nucleotides match TRBD1. This CDR3 contains 16 residues. The germline V gene encodes CDR1 MNHEY and CDR2 SVGAGI. V trimming: 4 bases; J trimming: 0 bases; junction bases outside the gene matches: 9. CDR3 loop: CASSSPTHRGSYEQYF. The CDR3 DNA follows: TGTGCCAGCAGTTCCCCCACCCACAGGGGCTCCTACGAGCAGTACTTC.

This clone appeared once. The chain carries TRBV4-2 and TRBJ2-3; 9 bases are a match to TRBD1. Trimming cost V 4 bases and J 4 bases; bases outside gene matches: 6. Germline loops: CDR1 LGHNA, CDR2 YNFKEQ. CDR3 length: 15 residues. Here the CDR3 DNA reads TGTGCCAGCAGCCCAACCGGGACAGGGTCAGATACGCAGTATTTT. Translating it yields CASSPTGTGSDTQYF.

This chain links TRBV7-9 with TRBJ1-5, with D perhaps TRBD1 (6 bases). The length of the CDR3 is 14 residues. Germline CDR1 reads SEHNR; CDR2 reads FQNEAQ (reference sequence). With 5 bases removed from V and 10 bases from J, the gap between germline ends came to 18 bases. DNA of the CDR3: TGTGCCAGCAGCGACGTGGCAGGGGAGGGACCCCAGCATTTT. As protein: CASSDVAGEGPQHF.

The chain combines TRBV10-3 with TRBJ1-1, with 7 nucleotides matching TRBD1. The CDR3 has 15 amino acids. Germline V gene sequence: CDR1 ENHRY, CDR2 SYGVKD. The V and J ends lost 5 bases and 6 bases, in that order; junction bases with no gene match: 12. The CDR3 protein is CAISNLETGSSEAFF. The DNA of the CDR3 is TGTGCCATCAGTAACTTGGAGACAGGGAGCTCTGAAGCTTTCTTT.

V gene TRBV4-1 combines with J gene TRBJ1-2, with 8 bases fitting TRBD1. The CDR3 length is 14 residues. Germline V gives CDR1 MGHRA, CDR2 YSYEKL. Trimming removed 8 bases from V and 4 bases from J; junction bases left unmatched: 9. DNA of the CDR3: TGCGCCAGCGGATACAGGGGGAGAGGCTATGGCTACACCTTC. Protein product: CASGYRGRGYGYTF.

V and J are TRBV7-9 and TRBJ2-7; 7 bases agree with TRBD1. With 2 bases clipped from V and 7 bases from J, the junction kept 11 bases outside the gene matches. Per the germline V gene, CDR1 is SEHNR and CDR2 is FQNEAQ (reference sequence). The CDR3 contains 15 residues. The CDR3 DNA is TGTGCCAGCAGCTTAACCACAGGGGCCGCAGGGGAGCAGTACTTC. It specifies CASSLTTGAAGEQYF.